This T cell receptor (beta chain) was sequenced during a study of cytomegalovirus exposure and HLA in healthy donors. The primer mix had 60 Vbeta and 13 Jbeta primers. The protocol was immunoSEQ multiplex PCR, while the TCRdb copy is restricted to in-frame clones and leaves out a portion. This table holds 180,000 or so clones, around 77% found once. The trim removed 1 base at V and 1 base at J, leaving 11 bases unmatched. Germline V lookup: CDR1 GTSNPN, CDR2 SVGIG (reference sequence). The CDR3 is 17 amino acids. The source of this sequence is a woman younger than 45 in good health and CMV-seropositive. Sequenced input: PBMCs. V is TRBV30 and J is TRBJ1-2, with TRBD1 matching over 8 bases. CDR3 bases: TGTGCCTGGAGTGGACCCCCTGGGACAGGATTTAACTATGGCTACACCTTC. It encodes CAWSGPPGTGFNYGYTF.